This TCR beta chain originates from a study of T cell responses to AZD1222 COVID-19 vaccine. Study outcomes and limitations: Clonal diversity was possibly underestimated, and white British individuals and females predominated among donors.

Data came from immunoSEQ multiplex PCR; TCRdb stores just in-frame clones and leaves some out. This table has tens of thousands of clones, roughly nine tenths appearing once. In regard to this clone: Its antigen is as yet unknown.

The TCR comes from an adult in good health. The sequenced sample was peripheral blood, obtained on day 0 of AZD1222 vaccination.

The CDR3: CASSRDAKTYEQYF. Here the CDR3 DNA reads TGTGCCAGCAGTAGGGACGCCAAGACCTACGAGCAGTACTTC. V usage is TRBV7-9 and J usage is TRBJ2-7; D possibly matches TRBD1 or TRBD2 (5 bases each). V dropped 6 bases and J dropped 2 bases, with 14 bases sitting between them. The CDR3 is made up of 14 amino acids. Germline-derived CDR1 and CDR2 are SEHNR and FQNEAQ (reference sequence).